Included here is one TCR beta chain sequence, with context. Its specificity is unknown. After removal of 5 bases from V and 5 bases from J, the junction contained 11 bases not matched to a gene. The CDR3 consists of 15 residues. CDR1 SGHVT and CDR2 SQSDAQ come from the germline V gene. Repertoires were generated with immunoSEQ multiplex PCR, while TCRdb's copy carries only in-frame clones and drops some. The sample holds some 130,000 clones; around 94% are singletons and the top ten take around 0.025%. The sample comes from a study of human thymus T cells. Study findings and constraints: Thymic and blood repertoires appeared to display a bias in their usage of V and J genes. Related work found strong thymic repertoire overlap between unrelated individuals.

During corrective heart surgery, resections were taken, and the thymus tissue came from them. The clonotype comes from a boy under two years old with a congenital heart defect but otherwise immunologically healthy. Input material: thymus tissue. The chain recombines TRBV7-4 with TRBJ2-7; 8 nucleotides match TRBD1. The chain's CDR3 is CASSPVPDRVDEQYF. DNA of the CDR3: TGTGCCAGCAGCCCGGTCCCGGACAGGGTTGACGAGCAGTACTTC.